This T cell receptor beta chain originates from a study of shared clonotypes between healthy human individuals. Clones were read by immunoSEQ multiplex PCR, and TCRdb kept only the in-frame ones, dropping some. Of 2 million to 2.5 million clones in the sample, 95% were seen once. Donors comprised only Caucasian adults living in Nashville, Tennessee. Memory CD4+ cells were the fraction left after CD45RA+ naive selection. The CDR3 has 12 amino acids. Germline CDR1 is SEHNR and CDR2 is FQNEAQ (reference sequence). The ends were cut back, 2 bases at V and 7 bases at J, with 8 bases in the middle. This clonotype originated in a man younger than 30 in good health. The specimen sequenced was naive CD4+ T cells sorted from blood. Subset of the sample: CD45RA+ positively selected. This chain joins TRBV7-9 and TRBJ1-1, with D hard to call. The CDR3 coding sequence is TGTGCCAGCAGCTTATTGGGGATTGAAGCTTTCTTT. Residues: CASSLLGIEAFF.